A single sample gave rise to the 9 T cell receptor beta chains below, sequenced in a study of shared clonotypes between healthy human individuals. Repertoires were generated with immunoSEQ multiplex PCR, while TCRdb's copy carries only in-frame clones and drops some. The table records about 2 million clones, less than 95% of them present only once. Terminally differentiated effector memory CD45RA+ cells were left out of the naive CD8 fraction, which was CD45RO-negative and positively selected for CCR7. The sample consisted of naive CD8+ T cells sorted from blood. The origin of the receptors is a man between 18 and 29 years old in good health.

This rearrangement joins TRBV11-1 to TRBJ2-2, with D possibly being TRBD2 (6 bases). Between the trimmed V and J ends, which lost 0 bases and 1 base, there was a span of 9 bases. The length of the CDR3 is 16 residues. Per the germline V gene, CDR1 is SGHAT and CDR2 is FQDESV (reference sequence). CDR3 nucleotide sequence: TGTGCCAGCAGCTTAGCGCGGGGAGGGAACACCGGGGAGCTGTTTTTT. It translates to CASSLARGGNTGELFF.

The chain is built from TRBV7-6 and TRBJ1-5, with D perhaps TRBD1 (5 bases). CDR3 length equals 15 residues. CDR1 is SGHVS, CDR2 FNYEAQ, per germline. Trimming pared 3 bases from V and 5 bases from J, leaving 14 bases between. This CDR3 is CASSLYNGGDQPQHF. The CDR3 DNA is TGTGCCAGCAGCTTGTACAACGGAGGGGATCAGCCCCAGCATTTT.

As to this clone: Other DNA sequences in the same sample also yield this CDR3. The chain employs TRBV2 and TRBJ1-4; a possible D gene is TRBD1 (5 bases). The germline V and J ends were trimmed by 2 bases and 0 bases, with 10 bases remaining between them. This CDR3 is 16 amino acids long. Germline V lookup: CDR1 SNHLY, CDR2 FYNNEI. The CDR3 region is CASSEWGGATNEKLFF. The CDR3 coding sequence is TGTGCCAGCAGTGAATGGGGGGGAGCAACTAATGAAAAACTGTTTTTT.

This clone was counted once. The chain is built from TRBV30 and TRBJ2-7; the D gene is possibly TRBD2 (6 bases). The CDR3 totals 13 residues. Germline CDR1 GTSNPN, CDR2 SVGIG (reference sequence). V was cut by 3 bases and J by 4 bases, with 13 bases left in between. CDR3 protein: CAWSAGRGYEQYF. CDR3 DNA: TGTGCCTGGAGCGCCGGTCGGGGGTACGAGCAGTACTTC. Drawing the rest from reference TRBV30 and TRBJ2-7, the complete variable domain is SQTIHQWPATLVQPVGSPLSLECTVEGTSNPNLYWYRQAAGRGLQLLFYSVGIGQISSEVPQNLSASRPQDRQFILSSKKLLLSDSGFYLCAWSAGRGYEQYFGPGTRLTVT.

The chain is built from TRBV14 and TRBJ2-7; a possible D gene is TRBD2 (6 bases). Trimming pared 5 bases from V and 2 bases from J, leaving 7 bases between. CDR1 is SGHDN, CDR2 FVKESK, per germline. This CDR3 has 12 amino acids. The CDR3 is CASSGGTYEQYF. The CDR3 DNA reads TGTGCCAGCAGCGGGGGGACCTACGAGCAGTACTTC.

Points on this clone: This same CDR3 is encoded by further DNA sequences in the sample. The rearrangement links TRBV9 to TRBJ2-7; D remains ambiguous. Between the trimmed V and J ends, which lost 0 bases and 7 bases, there was a span of 8 bases. The germline V gene encodes CDR1 SGDLS and CDR2 YYNGEE. The CDR3 loop spans 12 amino acids. The DNA of the CDR3 is TGTGCCAGCAGCGTAGGAGAAGGAGAGCAGTACTTC. Translation: CASSVGEGEQYF.

This chain uses TRBV21-1 with TRBJ2-7; the listed D gene, TRBD1, was not tested against the DNA. TRBV21-1 corresponds to a pseudogene. The CDR3 is 18 amino acids. CDR3 nucleotide sequence: TGTGCCAGCAGCTTCGGCAGGGGGCTAGGCAAAGATGTCTACGAGCAGTACTTC. Translated, it gives CASSFGRGLGKDVYEQYF.

The V and J genes are TRBV5-8 and TRBJ2-3, with 8 positions matching TRBD2. The CDR3 extends over 15 amino acids. Germline trimming cut 4 bases from V and 4 bases from J; bases unmatched to any gene: 8. Germline CDR1 reads SGHTS; CDR2 reads YDEGEE. CDR3 bases: TGTGCCAGCAGCCTTGGCGGGGGGCCCGCAGATACGCAGTATTTT. It is translated as CASSLGGGPADTQYF.

This clone is a singleton in its sample. The J gene is TRBJ2-1, the V gene TRBV4-3; 8 nucleotides match TRBD2. The CDR3 extends over 15 amino acids. Germline V lookup: CDR1 LGHNA, CDR2 YSLEER. V was clipped by 1 base and J by 6 bases; unmatched bases: 5. The CDR3 nucleotides read TGCGCCAGCAGCCAAGGGGTAGCGGGAACCAATGAGCAGTTCTTC. It translates to CASSQGVAGTNEQFF.